Listed below are T cell receptor beta chains from one sample, sequenced in a study of blood T cell repertoires in COVID-19. Assay used: immunoSEQ multiplex PCR; TCRdb lists only in-frame clones, some missing. The table shows approximately 180,000 clones, with 75% to 90% occurring only once. The sequencing input was peripheral blood. All receptors derive from a man in his sixties with acute or convalescent COVID-19. Both conserved end residues are trimmed from each CDR3. Fields, in order: J gene, V gene, CDR3 protein.

j_call: TRBJ2-7; v_call: TRBV30; cdr3_aa: AWSAAGGNPYEQY
j_call: TRBJ2-3; v_call: TRBV11-1; cdr3_aa: ASSSQGTRPTDTQY
j_call: TRBJ2-5; v_call: TRBV5-1; cdr3_aa: ASSAAGGGETQY
j_call: TRBJ2-7; v_call: TRBV6-2/TRBV6-3; cdr3_aa: ASSYGGQRHEQY
j_call: TRBJ1-3; v_call: TRBV6-8; cdr3_aa: ASSYKGQAAGNTIY
j_call: TRBJ2-7; v_call: TRBV13; cdr3_aa: ASSLTRPLGPEQY
j_call: TRBJ1-2; v_call: TRBV4-1; cdr3_aa: ASSHTGGGRSDGYT
j_call: TRBJ1-6; v_call: TRBV3-1/TRBV3-2; cdr3_aa: ASVGQGQNSPLH
j_call: TRBJ2-3; v_call: TRBV6-2/TRBV6-3; cdr3_aa: ASSPTSGSTDTQY
j_call: TRBJ1-5; v_call: TRBV19; cdr3_aa: ASSPSLNSNQPQH
j_call: TRBJ1-4; v_call: TRBV12-5; cdr3_aa: ASGLWTGGDEKLF
j_call: TRBJ2-5; v_call: TRBV5-4; cdr3_aa: ASSAGGGRETQY
j_call: TRBJ2-3; v_call: TRBV3-1/TRBV3-2; cdr3_aa: ASSQRGSTDTQY
j_call: TRBJ2-3; v_call: TRBV27; cdr3_aa: ASSYRGRTQY
j_call: TRBJ2-7; v_call: TRBV27; cdr3_aa: ASSFRPDGSIHEQY
j_call: TRBJ2-1; v_call: TRBV27; cdr3_aa: ASSLFWSSYNEQF
j_call: TRBJ2-2; v_call: TRBV19; cdr3_aa: ASSIAPDTGELF
j_call: TRBJ1-1; v_call: TRBV29-1; cdr3_aa: SVEEADPEAF
j_call: TRBJ1-6; v_call: TRBV5-6; cdr3_aa: ASSFLQNYNSPLH
j_call: TRBJ1-1; v_call: TRBV5-6; cdr3_aa: ASSFQGAKGRNTEAF
j_call: TRBJ2-2; v_call: TRBV5-4; cdr3_aa: ASSPRSVGTGELF
j_call: TRBJ1-4; v_call: TRBV19; cdr3_aa: ATADIFNEKLF
j_call: TRBJ2-7; v_call: TRBV2; cdr3_aa: AGPGLAGGGAYEQY
j_call: TRBJ1-3; v_call: TRBV19; cdr3_aa: ASSIDMRRVMASGNTIY
j_call: TRBJ2-1; v_call: TRBV30; cdr3_aa: AWYLGTGALAVHSYNEQF
j_call: TRBJ2-7; v_call: TRBV11-2; cdr3_aa: ASSLEDRGLEEQY
j_call: TRBJ1-4; v_call: TRBV7-2; cdr3_aa: ASSLNGQPNEKLF
j_call: TRBJ1-5; v_call: TRBV29-1; cdr3_aa: SATGQDNQPQH
j_call: TRBJ2-1; v_call: TRBV29-1; cdr3_aa: SSAAENEQF
j_call: TRBJ1-1; v_call: TRBV27; cdr3_aa: ASSLYGRGYTEAF
j_call: TRBJ2-7; v_call: TRBV28; cdr3_aa: ASSQPTSGRGEQY
j_call: TRBJ2-5; v_call: TRBV18; cdr3_aa: ASSRGQVQETQY
j_call: TRBJ2-3; v_call: TRBV10-3; cdr3_aa: AISESEGQRGTDTQY
j_call: TRBJ2-5; v_call: TRBV24-1; cdr3_aa: ATTDGRTGTQY
j_call: TRBJ2-5; v_call: TRBV6-4; cdr3_aa: ASSPDMGGETQY
j_call: TRBJ2-7; v_call: TRBV5-6; cdr3_aa: ASSYGTGSYEQY
j_call: TRBJ1-6; v_call: TRBV6-5; cdr3_aa: ASSYSLQGGSPLH
j_call: TRBJ1-1; v_call: TRBV9; cdr3_aa: ASSPLGAHTEAF
j_call: TRBJ1-5; v_call: TRBV7-9; cdr3_aa: ASSRVGGSNQPQH
j_call: TRBJ1-2; v_call: TRBV12-3/TRBV12-4; cdr3_aa: ASSWDRHYGYT
j_call: TRBJ2-7; v_call: TRBV5-1; cdr3_aa: ASPVSYEQY
j_call: TRBJ2-7; v_call: TRBV7-2; cdr3_aa: ASSLERTGGYEQY
j_call: TRBJ2-7; v_call: TRBV19; cdr3_aa: ASSMISGSYEQY
j_call: TRBJ2-7; v_call: TRBV5-1; cdr3_aa: ASSLGLLAGGEQY
j_call: TRBJ1-6; v_call: TRBV6-5; cdr3_aa: ASSYPTVRLDSPLH
j_call: TRBJ1-2; v_call: TRBV27; cdr3_aa: ASSGGRNYGYT
j_call: TRBJ2-4; v_call: TRBV28; cdr3_aa: ASSPGTSGRTIQY
j_call: TRBJ1-1; v_call: TRBV5-1; cdr3_aa: ASSPVGGGNTEAF
j_call: TRBJ2-3; v_call: TRBV5-1; cdr3_aa: ASSFNQGVGTDTQY